This T cell receptor beta chain came from a study of OX40 agonist ivuxolimab in advanced cancers. About the study: Patients receiving dose escalation had hepatocellular carcinoma, melanoma, renal cell or head and neck cancer.

After removal of 6 bases from V and 2 bases from J, the junction contained 6 bases not matched to a gene. The CDR3 consists of 14 residues. The germline gives CDR1 SGHAT, CDR2 FQNNGV. Data came from immunoSEQ multiplex PCR; TCRdb stores just in-frame clones and leaves some out. The sample consists of around 55,000 clones, about 90% of them appearing once. Study-wide points: Circulating CD4+ and CD8+ T cells showed clonal expansion by week 6 at 0.1 to 3.0 mg/kg.

On this clone: Its specificity is unknown.

The receptor's source is an adult with an advanced solid tumor such as melanoma, head and neck, liver or kidney cancer. This chain joins TRBV11-2 and TRBJ2-5; 7 bases are shared with TRBD2. The sequences come from CD4+ or CD8+ T cells sorted from blood, collected in a trial of the OX40 agonist ivuxolimab. The CDR3 spells CASRPSGVQETQYF. The CDR3 coding sequence is TGTGCCAGCAGACCAAGCGGGGTTCAAGAGACCCAGTACTTC.